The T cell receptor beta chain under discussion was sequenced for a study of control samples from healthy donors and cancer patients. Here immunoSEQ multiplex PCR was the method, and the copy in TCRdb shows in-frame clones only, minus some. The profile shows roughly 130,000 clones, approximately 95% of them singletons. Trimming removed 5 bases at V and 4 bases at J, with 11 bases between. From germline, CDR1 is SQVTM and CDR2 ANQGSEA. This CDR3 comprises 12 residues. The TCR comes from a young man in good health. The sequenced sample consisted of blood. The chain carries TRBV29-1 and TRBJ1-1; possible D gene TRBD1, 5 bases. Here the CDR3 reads CSVSQGGTEAFF. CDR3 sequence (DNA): TGCAGCGTTTCCCAGGGAGGCACTGAAGCTTTCTTT. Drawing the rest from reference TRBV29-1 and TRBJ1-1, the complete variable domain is SAVISQKPSRDICQRGTSLTIQCQVDSQVTMMFWYRQQPGQSLTLIATANQGSEATYESGFVIDKFPISRPNLTFSTLTVSNMSPEDSSIYLCSVSQGGTEAFFGQGTRLTVV.